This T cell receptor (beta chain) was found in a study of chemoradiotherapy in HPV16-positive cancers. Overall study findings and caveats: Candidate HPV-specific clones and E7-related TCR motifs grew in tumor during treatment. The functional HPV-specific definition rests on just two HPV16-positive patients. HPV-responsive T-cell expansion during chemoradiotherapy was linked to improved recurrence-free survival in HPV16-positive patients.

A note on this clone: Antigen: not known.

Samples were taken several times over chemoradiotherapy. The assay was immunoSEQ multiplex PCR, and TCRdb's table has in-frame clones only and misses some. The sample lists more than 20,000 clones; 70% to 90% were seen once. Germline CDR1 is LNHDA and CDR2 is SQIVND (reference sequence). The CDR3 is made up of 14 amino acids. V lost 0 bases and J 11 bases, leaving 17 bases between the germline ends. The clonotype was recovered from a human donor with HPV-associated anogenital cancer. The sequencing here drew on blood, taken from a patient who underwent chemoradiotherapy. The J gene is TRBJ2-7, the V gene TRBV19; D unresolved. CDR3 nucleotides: TGTGCCAGTAGTATAGAGGGATTTTTCTCCCACAAGTACTTC. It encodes CASSIEGFFSHKYF.